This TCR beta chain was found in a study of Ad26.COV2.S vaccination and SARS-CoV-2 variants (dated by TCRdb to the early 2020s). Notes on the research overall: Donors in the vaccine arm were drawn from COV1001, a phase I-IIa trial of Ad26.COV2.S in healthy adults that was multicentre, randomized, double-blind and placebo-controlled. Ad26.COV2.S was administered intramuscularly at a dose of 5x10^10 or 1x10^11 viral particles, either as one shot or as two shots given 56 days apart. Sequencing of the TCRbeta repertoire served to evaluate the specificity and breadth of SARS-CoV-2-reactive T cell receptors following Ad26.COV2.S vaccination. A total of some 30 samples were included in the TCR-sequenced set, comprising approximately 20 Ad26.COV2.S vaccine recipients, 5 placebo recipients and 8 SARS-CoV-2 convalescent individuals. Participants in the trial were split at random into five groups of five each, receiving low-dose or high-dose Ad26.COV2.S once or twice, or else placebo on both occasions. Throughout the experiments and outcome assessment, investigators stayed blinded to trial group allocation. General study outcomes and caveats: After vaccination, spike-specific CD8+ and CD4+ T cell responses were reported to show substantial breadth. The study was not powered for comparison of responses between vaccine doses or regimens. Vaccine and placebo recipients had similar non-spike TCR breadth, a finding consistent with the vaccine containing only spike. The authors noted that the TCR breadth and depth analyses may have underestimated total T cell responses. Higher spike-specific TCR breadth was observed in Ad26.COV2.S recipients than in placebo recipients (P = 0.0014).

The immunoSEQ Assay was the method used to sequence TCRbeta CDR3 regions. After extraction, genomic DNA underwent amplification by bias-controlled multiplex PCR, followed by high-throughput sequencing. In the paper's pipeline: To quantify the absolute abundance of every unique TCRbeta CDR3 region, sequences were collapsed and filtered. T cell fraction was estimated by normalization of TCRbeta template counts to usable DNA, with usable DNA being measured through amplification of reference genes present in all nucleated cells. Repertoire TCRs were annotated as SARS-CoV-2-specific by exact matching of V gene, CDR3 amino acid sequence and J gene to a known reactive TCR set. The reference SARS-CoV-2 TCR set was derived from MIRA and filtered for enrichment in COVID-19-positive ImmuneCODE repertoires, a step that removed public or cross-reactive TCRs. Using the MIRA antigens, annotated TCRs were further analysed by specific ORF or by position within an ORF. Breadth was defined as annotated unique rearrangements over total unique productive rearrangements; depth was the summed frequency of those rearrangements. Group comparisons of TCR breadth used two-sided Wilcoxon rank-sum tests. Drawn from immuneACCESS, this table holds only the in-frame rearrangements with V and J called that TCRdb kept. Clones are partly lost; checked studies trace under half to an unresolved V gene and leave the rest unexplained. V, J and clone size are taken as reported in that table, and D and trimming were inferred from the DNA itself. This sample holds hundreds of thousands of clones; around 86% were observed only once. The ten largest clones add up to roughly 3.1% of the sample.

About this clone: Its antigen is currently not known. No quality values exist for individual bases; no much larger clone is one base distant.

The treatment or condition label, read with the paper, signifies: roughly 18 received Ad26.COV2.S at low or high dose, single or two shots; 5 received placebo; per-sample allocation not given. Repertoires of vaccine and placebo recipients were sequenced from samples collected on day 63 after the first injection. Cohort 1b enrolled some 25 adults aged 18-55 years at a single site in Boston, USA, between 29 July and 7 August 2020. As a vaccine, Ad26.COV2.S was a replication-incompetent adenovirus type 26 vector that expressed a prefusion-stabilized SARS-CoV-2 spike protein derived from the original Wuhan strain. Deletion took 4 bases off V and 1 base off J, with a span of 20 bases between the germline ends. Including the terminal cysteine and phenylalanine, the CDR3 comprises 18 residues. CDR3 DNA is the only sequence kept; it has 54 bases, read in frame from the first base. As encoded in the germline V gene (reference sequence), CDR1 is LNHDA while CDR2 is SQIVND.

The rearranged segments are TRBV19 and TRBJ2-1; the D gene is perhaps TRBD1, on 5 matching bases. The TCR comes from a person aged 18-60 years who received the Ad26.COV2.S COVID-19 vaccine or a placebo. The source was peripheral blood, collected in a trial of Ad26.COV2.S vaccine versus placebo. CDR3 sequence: CASSRGRARTGSYNEQFF. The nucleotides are TGTGCCAGTAGTAGGGGCAGGGCCCGCACTGGATCCTACAATGAGCAGTTCTTC.